This record concerns one T cell receptor (beta chain) sequence. The assay was immunoSEQ multiplex PCR, and TCRdb's table has in-frame clones only and misses some. The sample contains fewer than 100,000 clones, about 80% of which appear only once. This sample is drawn from a study of blood T cell repertoires in COVID-19. Trimming pared 1 base from V and 1 base from J, leaving 10 bases between. The CDR3 runs 15 residues. Germline V gene lookup returns CDR1 MNHNS and CDR2 SASEGT. This clonotype was obtained from a man between 70 and 80 years old with acute or convalescent COVID-19. The sample consisted of peripheral blood. This sequence joins TRBV6-1 and TRBJ1-1; D not resolved. The CDR3 loop reads CASSEGEFTNTEAFF. DNA of the CDR3: TGTGCCAGCAGTGAAGGAGAATTTACGAACACTGAAGCTTTCTTT.